This T cell receptor beta chain was sequenced during a study of T cell repertoires in cytomegalovirus infection. Study-wide background: Both CMV infection and a matching HLA type were indicated by public TCR beta signatures. Findings of the study overall: Across the ex vivo response, the dominant clonotypes were HLA-C-restricted CMV-specific TCR beta clonotypes. Carriage of CMV together with the relevant HLA was identifiable through cumulative public TCR beta family frequency.

TCRdb ran MiXCR on the reads and lists one entry per CDR3 protein. The table lists roughly 720,000 distinct CDR3 sequences, 35% to 40% of them singletons. Concerning this clonotype: Its antigen remains unidentified.

This CDR3 comprises 13 residues. Germline V gene data show CDR1 as MGHRA and CDR2 as YSYEKL. The germline V and J ends were trimmed by 4 bases and 11 bases, with 15 bases remaining between them. The sample comprised PBMCs. This TCR came from a human donor in good health (CMV status not recorded). Some clones in this sample may be carry-over from other donors' samples. The chain is built from TRBV4-1 and TRBJ1-5; D is unclear. CDR3 DNA sequence: TGCGCCAGCAGCCCAGCGGACCGGGAGGCCCAGCATTTT. It codes for CASSPADREAQHF.